This record covers a single T cell receptor beta chain. Germline loops: CDR1 LNHDA, CDR2 SQIVND (reference sequence). The germline V and J ends were trimmed by 7 bases and 2 bases, with 18 bases remaining between them. The CDR3 has 16 residues. Time point indicated: patch test 2, 6 weeks after DPC sensitization. Treatment described: therapeutic diphenylcyclopropenone sensitization with weekly scalp DPC. These data belong to a study of human T cells and chemical hapten exposure. Via MiXCR, TCRdb re-called the RACE reads, giving one row per CDR3 protein. Among about 85,000 distinct CDR3 sequences listed, under 14% were seen once.

The chain combines TRBV19 with TRBJ1-5, with D possibly TRBD1 on 5 matching bases. This specimen was whole blood, taken in connection with sensitization to the hapten diphenylcyclopropenone (DPC). The TCR comes from a man younger than 30 with alopecia areata. Some clones in this sample may be carry-over from other donors' samples. Here the CDR3 DNA reads TGTGCCAGTACCGCAGGGCCAACGCGAGGCAATCAGCCCCAGCATTTT. Encoded protein: CASTAGPTRGNQPQHF.